This T cell receptor beta chain originates from a study of cytomegalovirus exposure and HLA in healthy donors. The germline V and J ends were trimmed by 0 bases and 6 bases, with 7 bases remaining between them. The CDR3 loop spans 13 amino acids. Germline CDR1 reads SGHDN; CDR2 reads FVKESK. With 60 Vbeta and 13 Jbeta primers, the PCR was carried out. Assay used: immunoSEQ multiplex PCR; TCRdb lists only in-frame clones, some missing. The sample yields about 130,000 clones, around 83% seen once. On this clone itself: Its antigen is undetermined.

Points from the study as a whole: Some V segments could not be told apart, so they were left out, TRBV6-2 and TRBV6-3 among them. The study found most TCR sequences rare, yet found some public TCRs in many donors.

J is TRBJ2-3 and V is TRBV14; D remains ambiguous. Sequencing input: PBMCs. The clonotype was recovered from a girl aged 2-9 years in good health and CMV-seronegative. The CDR3 DNA follows: TGTGCCAGCAGCCAAGAGCTCGCGGATACGCAGTATTTT. Encoded protein: CASSQELADTQYF.